The 18 T cell receptor beta chains below come from one sample, sequenced in a study of CD8+CD57+ T cells in acquired aplastic anemia. CDR3 and TCR beta VDJ profiling relied on genomic DNA as the template. TCRdb itself ran the reads through MiXCR, one entry per CDR3 protein. The repertoire holds roughly 240,000 distinct CDR3 sequences, with more than 45% as singletons. Sequencing involved patients with CD8+CD57+ cell expansion previously shown by flow cytometry. Sequencing was carried out using sorted CD4+, CD8+, or CD8+CD57+ T cells (not recorded which) from PBMCs. Receptor source: a human donor with aplastic anemia.

The chain links TRBV29-1 to TRBJ1-2, with 10 bases that match TRBD1. This CDR3 spans 13 amino acids. Germline V gives CDR1 SQVTM, CDR2 ANQGSEA. The V segment lost 0 bases and the J segment 6 bases; nucleotides outside the gene matches: 1. The DNA of the CDR3 is TGCAGCGTTGAAGAGGGGACAGGGGATGGCTACACCTTC. This encodes CSVEEGTGDGYTF.

CDR3 DNA sequence: TGTGCCACTGCTCCAATCGGCTATGGCTACACCTTC. Protein: CATAPIGYGYTF. J is TRBJ1-2 and V is TRBV12-3 or TRBV12-4; D gene ambiguous. With 10 bases removed from V and 4 bases from J, the gap between germline ends came to 13 bases. This CDR3 has 12 residues.

About this clonotype: This may stem from a read error, because a much larger clone lies one nucleotide away. The gene calls are TRBV4-3 and TRBJ2-2; possibly TRBD1 for D (6 bases). This CDR3 spans 15 amino acids. The ends were cut back, 0 bases at V and 5 bases at J, with 10 bases in the middle. Germline CDR1 is LGHNA and CDR2 is YSLEER. CDR3 bases: TGCGCCAGCAGCCAAGATACAGGGAAGACCGGGGAGCTGTTTTTT. This translates into CASSQDTGKTGELFF.

Ten or more counts support this clonotype. The CDR3: CATRDRHTDTEAFF. In nucleotides, the CDR3 is TGTGCCACCAGAGACAGACATACCGACACTGAAGCTTTCTTT. This chain joins TRBV24-1 and TRBJ1-1, with D maybe TRBD1 (5 bases). From germline, CDR1 is KGHDR and CDR2 SFDVKD. V was clipped by 7 bases and J by 3 bases, with 14 bases between them. The CDR3 extends over 14 amino acids.

The rearrangement joins TRBV20-1 to TRBJ2-7; D unresolved. The CDR3 extends over 13 amino acids. Germline V lookup: CDR1 DFQATT, CDR2 SNEGSKA (reference sequence). The V gene lost 4 bases and the J gene lost 0 bases, with 10 bases spanning the gap. CDR3 amino acids: CSAMGGTSYEQYF. The CDR3 DNA is TGCAGTGCTATGGGCGGCACCTCCTACGAGCAGTACTTC.

This clonotype was recorded at least ten times. The gene calls are TRBV4-3 and TRBJ2-5; 8 positions match TRBD2. V lost 1 base to trimming and J lost 1 base; unmatched junction nucleotides: 5. The CDR3 totals 16 residues. Germline loops: CDR1 LGHNA, CDR2 YSLEER. The CDR3 DNA reads TGCGCCAGCAGCCAAGGGACTAGCCCACCCCAAGAGACCCAGTACTTC. Its protein product is CASSQGTSPPQETQYF.

The chain recombines TRBV10-3 with TRBJ2-1, with D possibly TRBD1 on 5 matching bases. Germline V gene lookup returns CDR1 ENHRY and CDR2 SYGVKD. The CDR3 runs 18 residues. V gave up 2 bases and J gave up 0 bases, with 17 bases separating them. This chain's CDR3 is CAISEGRAGSSSYNEQFF. The CDR3 DNA follows: TGTGCCATCAGTGAGGGAAGGGCAGGGTCTAGCTCCTACAATGAGCAGTTCTTC.

The CDR3 DNA follows: TGTGCCAGCAGGAACCCGGGAGTTCTGGAGGTTGGCTACACCTTC. Translating gives CASRNPGVLEVGYTF. J is TRBJ1-2 and V is TRBV6-5; D unresolved. The CDR3 has 15 residues. Between the trimmed V and J ends, which lost 6 bases and 7 bases, there was a span of 21 bases. CDR1 is MNHEY and CDR2 is SVGAGI in the germline V gene.

The J gene is TRBJ1-6, the V gene TRBV20-1; D not certain. Germline V gives CDR1 DFQATT, CDR2 SNEGSKA (reference sequence). CDR3 size: 13 residues. V was cut by 2 bases and J by 14 bases, with 16 bases left in between. For the CDR3, the DNA is TGCAGTGCTAGAACCGGGCTTGAGTGGTCCCTCCACTTT. This codes for CSARTGLEWSLHF.

The chain has TRBV11-3 and TRBJ2-3, with D possibly TRBD1 on 6 matching bases. Trimming cost V 3 bases and J 5 bases, with 9 bases left between them. This CDR3 spans 13 amino acids. Per the germline V gene, CDR1 is SGHNT and CDR2 is YENEEA. In DNA, the CDR3 is TGTGCCAGCAGCTTCACAGGGATAGATACGCAGTATTTT. It specifies CASSFTGIDTQYF.

The rearrangement links TRBV4-2 to TRBJ2-1, with 10 positions matching TRBD2. J was trimmed by 4 bases and V by 0 bases; bases with no gene match: 3. The V gene's germline CDR1 is LGHNA and CDR2 YNFKEQ. CDR3 size: 16 residues. Written as DNA, the CDR3 is TGTGCCAGCAGCCAAGAAGCGGGGGGGAGTTACAATGAGCAGTTCTTC. Translation: CASSQEAGGSYNEQFF.

CDR3 DNA: TGTGCCAGCGGCGAGTTTAGAGGTGATGAAGCTTTCTTT. Translating it yields CASGEFRGDEAFF. This sequence joins TRBV7-6 and TRBJ1-1; D gene unclear. Germline V CDR1 and CDR2: SGHVS, FNYEAQ. V shed 8 bases and J shed 7 bases, with 17 bases lying between them. There are 13 residues in the CDR3.

This clonotype was counted at least ten times. V gene TRBV4-1 combines with J gene TRBJ1-5; the match to TRBD1 covers 7 bases. The V gene end was trimmed by 4 bases and the J gene end by 6 bases; junction bases not matched to a gene: 9. Germline V gives CDR1 MGHRA, CDR2 YSYEKL. This CDR3 spans 15 amino acids. CDR3 loop: CASSLNRGSRQPQHF. The CDR3 DNA reads as TGCGCCAGCAGCCTAAACAGGGGCTCACGTCAGCCCCAGCATTTT.

This chain uses TRBV19 with TRBJ2-5, with D uncertain. The germline V gene encodes CDR1 LNHDA and CDR2 SQIVND (reference sequence). CDR3 length: 14 amino acids. V lost 3 bases, J lost 4 bases, and 12 bases lay in between. In DNA, the CDR3 is TGTGCCAGTAGTATCGGGCCTCAAACAGAGACCCAGTACTTC. As protein: CASSIGPQTETQYF.

V is TRBV15 and J is TRBJ2-2; the match to TRBD2 covers 10 bases. Germline CDR1 and CDR2: LNHNV and YYDKDF (reference sequence). This CDR3 is built from 17 residues. The V gene end was trimmed by 1 base and the J gene end by 3 bases; junction bases not matched to a gene: 5. CDR3 protein: CATSRGASGRYTGELFF. CDR3 nucleotides: TGTGCCACCAGCAGAGGGGCTAGCGGGAGATACACCGGGGAGCTGTTTTTT.

This clonotype was picked up a small number of times. The chain joins TRBV5-4 to TRBJ2-3, with 7 bases matching TRBD2. V dropped 1 base and J dropped 0; count of bases not matched to a gene: 2. Germline CDR1 SGHNT, CDR2 YYREEE (reference sequence). The CDR3 is 15 amino acids. In DNA form, the CDR3 reads TGTGCCAGCAGCTTGTCGGGGGGTAGCACAGATACGCAGTATTTT. It specifies CASSLSGGSTDTQYF.

V gene TRBV25-1 combines with J gene TRBJ1-1, with 9 positions matching TRBD1. This CDR3 has 15 amino acids. The junction had 3 bases not matched to a gene; V was cut back by 3 bases and J by 1 base. Germline assignment: CDR1 MGHDK and CDR2 SYGVNS. As DNA, the CDR3 is TGTGCCAGCAGTGATGGGACAGGGCCGAACACTGAAGCTTTCTTT. Residues: CASSDGTGPNTEAFF.

Details on this clonotype: Relative to the germline gene, one junction end is altered; a read error may explain this. The chain is built from TRBV20-1 and TRBJ1-6; no clear D. Germline V gene data show CDR1 as DFQATT and CDR2 as SNEGSKA (reference sequence). This CDR3 is built from 18 residues. CDR3 protein: CSAGDTTGDDPYFPPLHF. CDR3 sequence (DNA): TGCAGTGCTGGAGACACGACCGGGGATGATCCATATTTTCCACCCCTCCACTTT.